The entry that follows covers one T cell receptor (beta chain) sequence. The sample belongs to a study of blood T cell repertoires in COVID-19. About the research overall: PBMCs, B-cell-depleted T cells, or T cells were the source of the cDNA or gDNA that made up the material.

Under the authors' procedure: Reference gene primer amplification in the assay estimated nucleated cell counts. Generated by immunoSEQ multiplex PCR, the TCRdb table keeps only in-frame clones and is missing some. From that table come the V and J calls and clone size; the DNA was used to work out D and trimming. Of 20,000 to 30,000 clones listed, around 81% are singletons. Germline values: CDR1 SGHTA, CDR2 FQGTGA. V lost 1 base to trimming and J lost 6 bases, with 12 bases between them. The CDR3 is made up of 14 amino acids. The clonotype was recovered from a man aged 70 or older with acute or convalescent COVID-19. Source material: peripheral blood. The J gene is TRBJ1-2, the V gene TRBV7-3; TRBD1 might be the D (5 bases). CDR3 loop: CASSLRGQGDGYTF. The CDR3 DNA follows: TGTGCCAGCAGCTTAAGGGGTCAGGGTGATGGCTACACCTTC.